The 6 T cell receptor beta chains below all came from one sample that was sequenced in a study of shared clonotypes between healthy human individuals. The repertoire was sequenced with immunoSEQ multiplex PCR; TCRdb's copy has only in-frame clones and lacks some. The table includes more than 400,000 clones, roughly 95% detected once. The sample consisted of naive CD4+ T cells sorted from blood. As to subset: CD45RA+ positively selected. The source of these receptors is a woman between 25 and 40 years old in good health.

CDR3 sequence reads: CASSVQLQETQYF. The CDR3 DNA reads as TGCGCCAGCAGTGTTCAGCTCCAAGAGACCCAGTACTTC. The genes are TRBV10-1 and TRBJ2-5; D remains unclear. With 4 bases removed from V and 1 base from J, the gap between germline ends came to 7 bases. Germline V lookup: CDR1 WNHNN, CDR2 SYGVQD (reference sequence). The CDR3 has 13 residues.

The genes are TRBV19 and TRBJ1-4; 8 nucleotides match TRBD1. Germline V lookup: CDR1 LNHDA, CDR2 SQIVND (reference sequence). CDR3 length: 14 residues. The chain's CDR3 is CATQGAATNEKLFF. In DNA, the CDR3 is TGTGCTACGCAGGGGGCAGCGACTAATGAAAAACTGTTTTTT.

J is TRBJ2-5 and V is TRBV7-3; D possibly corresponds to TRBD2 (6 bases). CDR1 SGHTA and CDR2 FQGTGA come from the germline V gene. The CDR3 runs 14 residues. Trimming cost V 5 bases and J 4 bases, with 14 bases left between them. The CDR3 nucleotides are TGTGCCAGCAGCCCAAGGGGCGGGACAGAGACCCAGTACTTC. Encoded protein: CASSPRGGTETQYF.

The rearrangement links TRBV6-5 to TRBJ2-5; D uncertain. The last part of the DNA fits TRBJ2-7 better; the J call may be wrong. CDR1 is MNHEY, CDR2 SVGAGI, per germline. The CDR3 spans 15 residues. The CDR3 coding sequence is TGTGCCAGCAGGCCAGCGTGGGGAAGCTCCTACGAGCAGTACTTC. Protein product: CASRPAWGSSYEQYF.

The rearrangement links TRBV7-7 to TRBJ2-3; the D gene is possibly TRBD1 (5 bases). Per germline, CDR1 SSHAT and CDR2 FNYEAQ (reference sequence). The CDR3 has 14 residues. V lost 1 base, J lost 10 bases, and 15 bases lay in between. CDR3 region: CASSLGQPQSPQYF. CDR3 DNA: TGTGCCAGCAGCTTAGGACAGCCCCAAAGTCCGCAGTATTTT.

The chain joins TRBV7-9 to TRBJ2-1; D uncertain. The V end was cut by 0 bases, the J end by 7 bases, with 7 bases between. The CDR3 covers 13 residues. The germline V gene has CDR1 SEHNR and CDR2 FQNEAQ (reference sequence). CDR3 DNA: TGTGCCAGCAGCTTAGCGATTATGAATGAGCAGTTCTTC. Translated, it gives CASSLAIMNEQFF. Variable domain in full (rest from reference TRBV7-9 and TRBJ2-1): DTGVSQNPRHKITKRGQNVTFRCDPISEHNRLYWYRQTLGQGPEFLTYFQNEAQLEKSRLLSDRFSAERPKGSFSTLEIQRTEQGDSAMYLCASSLAIMNEQFFGPGTRLTVL.